These 25 T cell receptor beta chains were sequenced from one sample in a study of vaccination effects on CD4 cells after COVID-19. Their antigen targets remain unknown. Repertoires were generated with immunoSEQ multiplex PCR, while TCRdb's copy carries only in-frame clones and drops some. Of approximately 44,000 clones listed, more than 65% were seen once; the top ten hold approximately 2.8%. Viral peptide pools were used in the ViraFEST assay to expand antigen-specific CD4+ T cells, and sequencing came afterward. At the end of around eleven days of culture, CD4+ T cells were isolated. None of the vaccinated had previously contracted SARS-CoV-2, and their nucleocapsid antibodies tested negative. The specimen was CD4+ T cells from PBMCs cultured with HCoV-NL63 spike peptides, collected before COVID-19 vaccination. The receptors were sampled from a human donor who received a COVID-19 vaccine.

This clone was counted only a few times. The chain links TRBV28 to TRBJ1-2; no clear D gene. Trimming stripped 3 bases from V and 5 bases from J, with 4 bases between. This CDR3 spans 11 amino acids. CDR1 is MDHEN, CDR2 SYDVKM, per germline. CDR3 loop: CASSLRYGYTF. The CDR3 DNA reads TGTGCCAGCAGTTTGAGGTATGGCTACACCTTC.

This clone showed up just a few times. The rearrangement uses TRBV7-2 and TRBJ1-1; TRBD1 is a possible D gene (5 bases). Trimming removed 1 base from V and 4 bases from J, with 7 bases in between. The V gene's germline CDR1 is SGHTA and CDR2 FQGNSA. The CDR3 runs 13 residues. This chain's CDR3 is CASSLGTTTEAFF. The CDR3 coding sequence is TGTGCCAGCAGCTTAGGGACAACCACTGAAGCTTTCTTT.

The chain has TRBV18 and TRBJ1-1, with 12 bases fitting TRBD1. Germline values: CDR1 KGHSH, CDR2 LQKENI. The CDR3 has 15 residues. V gave up 5 bases and J gave up 4 bases; unmatched junction bases: 5. Here the CDR3 reads CASSSGTGGPTEAFF. Written as DNA, the CDR3 is TGTGCCAGCTCATCAGGGACAGGGGGCCCCACTGAAGCTTTCTTT.

V gene TRBV5-4 combines with J gene TRBJ1-6; TRBD1 matches at 8 bases. J was trimmed by 7 bases and V by 0 bases; bases with no gene match: 3. Germline V gives CDR1 SGHNT, CDR2 YYREEE (reference sequence). The CDR3 contains 15 residues. The CDR3 region has the DNA TGTGCCAGCAGCTTGGGTGGACAGGGAAATTCACCCCTCCACTTT. Encoded protein: CASSLGGQGNSPLHF.

This sequence joins TRBV6-5 and TRBJ1-5; 7 bases are shared with TRBD1. Germline CDR1 is MNHEY and CDR2 is SVGAGI. The CDR3 consists of 14 residues. J lost 5 bases, V lost 6 bases, and 7 bases had no gene match. DNA for the CDR3: TGTGCCAGCAGGCCCCCAGGGGGTGATCAGCCCCAGCATTTT. This translates into CASRPPGGDQPQHF.

The CDR3 sequence is CASSLPGSTGELFF. The CDR3 DNA reads as TGCGCCAGCAGCTTGCCAGGGAGCACCGGGGAGCTGTTTTTT. The rearrangement links TRBV5-1 to TRBJ2-2; D assignment may be TRBD1 or TRBD2 (5 bases each). Germline CDR1 is SGHRS and CDR2 is YFSETQ. The CDR3 runs 14 residues. The V end was cut by 1 base, the J end by 4 bases, with 8 bases between.

This clone appeared a single time. This CDR3 is CASSRDRLSYNEQFF. CDR3 in DNA: TGTGCCAGCTCAAGGGACAGGCTCTCCTACAATGAGCAGTTCTTC. V is TRBV18 and J is TRBJ2-1; TRBD1 aligns across 8 bases. The ends lost 5 bases at V and 0 bases at J; junction bases unmatched: 3. This CDR3 contains 15 residues. Germline V CDR1 and CDR2: KGHSH, LQKENI.

The V call is TRBV6-5, the J call TRBJ2-3; tentatively, D is TRBD1 (6 bases). Trimming stripped 4 bases from V and 3 bases from J, with 11 bases between. CDR3 size: 14 residues. Germline V gives CDR1 MNHEY, CDR2 SVGAGI. The CDR3 loop is CASSLQGWTDTQYF. The CDR3 DNA sequence: TGTGCCAGCAGTTTACAGGGTTGGACAGATACGCAGTATTTT.

The chain links TRBV2 to TRBJ2-7; weak D call: TRBD1 (5 bases). CDR3 size: 14 residues. The germline V and J ends were trimmed by 6 bases and 2 bases, with 14 bases remaining between them. The germline CDR1 and CDR2 sequences are SNHLY and FYNNEI. For the CDR3, the DNA is TGTGCCAGCAGCGGATTAGGGGATGCCTACGAGCAGTACGTC. Translating it yields CASSGLGDAYEQYV.

The genes are TRBV3-1 (or the pseudogene TRBV3-2) and TRBJ1-4; 8 bases are shared with TRBD1. The CDR3 length is 13 residues. Germline V gene data show CDR1 as LGHDT and CDR2 as YNNKEL (reference sequence). J gave up 7 bases and V 6 bases, and 4 bases lay outside the gene matches. The CDR3: CASRPGTGEKLFF. As DNA, the CDR3 is TGTGCCAGCAGGCCCGGGACAGGTGAAAAACTGTTTTTT.

The CDR3 DNA follows: TGTGCCAGCAGTGAAAGCTCAGCCGGGTACAATGAGCAGTTCTTC. Protein: CASSESSAGYNEQFF. This sequence joins TRBV6-1 and TRBJ2-1; unclear D gene. Germline V gene sequence: CDR1 MNHNS, CDR2 SASEGT. Trimming took off 2 bases at V and 4 bases at J, with 12 bases between the two ends. This CDR3 comprises 15 residues.

The chain joins TRBV19 to TRBJ1-2, with 7 bases fitting TRBD1. With 10 bases clipped from V and 6 bases from J, the junction kept 11 bases outside the gene matches. The CDR3 runs 13 residues. Germline CDR1 is LNHDA and CDR2 is SQIVND (reference sequence). The CDR3 region has the DNA TGTGCCACAAATTTACAGGGGAGGGATGGCTACACCTTC. This codes for CATNLQGRDGYTF.

This sequence joins TRBV9 and TRBJ1-1, with D maybe TRBD1 (5 bases). Germline-derived CDR1 and CDR2 are SGDLS and YYNGEE. V lost 0 bases and J 3 bases, leaving 12 bases between the germline ends. The length of the CDR3 is 15 residues. Written as DNA, the CDR3 is TGTGCCAGCAGCGTAGAAGGGGCCCGGGACACTGAAGCTTTCTTT. Residues: CASSVEGARDTEAFF.

This clone was seen only a few times. The J gene is TRBJ1-1, the V gene TRBV12-3 or TRBV12-4; TRBD1 is a possible D gene (5 bases). Trimming stripped 6 bases from V and 4 bases from J, with 12 bases between. The length of the CDR3 is 13 residues. The CDR3 sequence: CASRQGLGTEAFF. The CDR3 bases are TGTGCCAGCAGGCAGGGACTGGGCACTGAAGCTTTCTTT.

V gene TRBV27 combines with J gene TRBJ1-1; D possibly corresponds to TRBD1 (5 bases). V was cut by 6 bases and J by 0 bases, with 23 bases left in between. Germline V CDR1 and CDR2: MNHEY, SMNVEV (reference sequence). The CDR3 is 18 residues long. The CDR3 region has the DNA TGTGCCAGCAGCGGAGGGTGGGGCAGTAGATGGATGAACACTGAAGCTTTCTTT. Residues: CASSGGWGSRWMNTEAFF.

This clone was recorded a few times. The chain links TRBV11-2 to TRBJ2-2, with 11 bases that match TRBD1. V trimming: 7 bases; J trimming: 6 bases; junction bases outside the gene matches: 10. CDR3 length: 16 amino acids. Germline CDR1 SGHAT, CDR2 FQNNGV. The chain's CDR3 is CASTLRGTGGAGELFF. The CDR3 DNA is TGTGCCAGCACCCTGAGGGGGACAGGGGGTGCCGGGGAGCTGTTTTTT.

The chain employs TRBV5-4 and TRBJ2-3; 8 bases agree with TRBD1. The length of the CDR3 is 18 residues. Germline trimming cut 4 bases from V and 2 bases from J; bases unmatched to any gene: 15. Germline CDR1 and CDR2: SGHNT and YYREEE (reference sequence). In DNA, the CDR3 is TGTGCCAGCAGCCCGCCTCCTGGGACAGGTGGGGACACAGATACGCAGTATTTT. Amino acid sequence: CASSPPPGTGGDTDTQYF.

The CDR3 protein is CATSDRRGPTQETQYF. The CDR3 DNA sequence: TGTGCCACCAGTGATCGTAGGGGGCCCACCCAAGAGACCCAGTACTTC. V usage is TRBV24-1 and J usage is TRBJ2-5, with 7 bases lining up with TRBD1. CDR3 size: 16 residues. The J segment lost 1 base and the V segment lost 3 bases, leaving 7 bases of the junction unmatched. Germline lookup yields CDR1 KGHDR and CDR2 SFDVKD.

This chain connects TRBV2 to TRBJ1-5; the D is unclear. The ends were cut back, 7 bases at V and 6 bases at J, with 16 bases in the middle. In germline, CDR1 is SNHLY, CDR2 FYNNEI. The CDR3 is 14 amino acids. CDR3 sequence: CASTRNPASQPQHF. Here the CDR3 DNA reads TGTGCCAGCACCCGGAACCCGGCGAGTCAGCCCCAGCATTTT.

The J gene is TRBJ1-1, the V gene TRBV19; TRBD1 agrees at 7 bases. The CDR3 contains 14 residues. With 5 bases clipped from V and 6 bases from J, the junction kept 9 bases outside the gene matches. The germline gives CDR1 LNHDA, CDR2 SQIVND (reference sequence). The CDR3 is CASSAQQGRSEAFF. CDR3 in DNA: TGTGCCAGTAGTGCCCAACAGGGGCGATCTGAAGCTTTCTTT.

This clone came up a few times. The V and J genes are TRBV6-6 and TRBJ1-4; 7 nucleotides match TRBD1. CDR1 MNHNY and CDR2 SVGAGI come from the germline V gene (reference sequence). This CDR3 region has 13 residues. Trimming removed 7 bases from V and 7 bases from J; junction bases left unmatched: 6. CDR3 in amino acids: CASNDRDGEKLFF. CDR3 nucleotide sequence: TGTGCCAGCAATGACAGGGACGGTGAAAAACTGTTTTTT.

The chain combines TRBV5-1 with TRBJ1-1; no firm D call. Per the germline V gene, CDR1 is SGHRS and CDR2 is YFSETQ. V lost 0 bases and J 1 base, leaving 4 bases between the germline ends. The CDR3 covers 13 residues. In nucleotides, the CDR3 is TGCGCCAGCAGCTTGGCCAAGAACACTGAAGCTTTCTTT. The encoded protein is CASSLAKNTEAFF.

This clone has more than one count but fewer than ten. The J gene is TRBJ1-4, the V gene TRBV4-1; D not resolved. This CDR3 region has 15 residues. V was pared by 0 bases and J by 3 bases, with 8 bases between. Germline V gene data show CDR1 as MGHRA and CDR2 as YSYEKL. Here the CDR3 DNA reads TGCGCCAGCAGCCAAGAGCCGGGTTCTAATGAAAAACTGTTTTTT. Translation: CASSQEPGSNEKLFF.

The chain carries TRBV21-1 and TRBJ2-3. TRBV21-1 is a pseudogene. CDR3 size: 18 residues. The CDR3 protein is CASSKDDLGGQTGDTQYF. Written as DNA, the CDR3 is TGTGCCAGCAGCAAAGACGATTTGGGGGGCCAGACGGGAGATACGCAGTATTTT.

V gene TRBV7-2 combines with J gene TRBJ1-5; 7 bases match TRBD1. Trimming at V came to 3 bases and at J to 3 bases, leaving 5 bases not matched to a gene. The CDR3 covers 15 residues. CDR1 and CDR2 (germline): SGHTA, FQGNSA. The CDR3 DNA reads as TGTGCCAGCAGCTTTGGGGACAGCTCCAATCAGCCCCAGCATTTT. Translated: CASSFGDSSNQPQHF.